This T cell receptor beta chain was retrieved from a study of cytomegalovirus exposure and HLA in healthy donors. Whole-study context: Genotyping showed around four fifths of 350 to 400 donors falling in the Caucasian-associated ancestry cluster.

Germline assignment: CDR1 MDHEN and CDR2 SYDVKM. The CDR3 covers 14 residues. The ends lost 3 bases at V and 4 bases at J; junction bases unmatched: 5. General study points: Researchers reported from a later analysis that most CMV-associated TCR beta chains appeared HLA-restricted. Most TCR sequences were uncommon, yet certain public TCRs appeared in many donors.

PCR was performed using 60 Vbeta and 13 Jbeta primers. Only in-frame clones appear in the TCRdb table, and some are missing; sequencing was by immunoSEQ multiplex PCR. The data show 150,000 to 200,000 clones, more than 75% seen once. Points on this clone: The antigen is undetermined.

This receptor was obtained from a woman aged 25-40 years in good health and CMV-seropositive. V gene TRBV28 combines with J gene TRBJ2-7, with TRBD1 identical over 8 bases. The sample comprised PBMCs. CDR3 nucleotide sequence: TGTGCCAGCAGTTTTCAGGGGGCAAGGTACGAGCAGTACTTC. Translating it yields CASSFQGARYEQYF.